This T cell receptor beta chain was identified during a study of post-analysis software for immune sequencing data. Overall study findings and caveats: Patients showed TRBV5-6, TRBV5-1 and TRBV20-1 among four to six TRBV segments more frequent than in controls.

The V end was cut by 4 bases, the J end by 3 bases, with 13 bases between. This CDR3 spans 14 amino acids. CDR1 is SGDLS and CDR2 is YYNGEE in the germline V gene. Concerning this clonotype: Its target is not known.

Prepared libraries of TCR beta cDNA carried unique molecular identifiers. TCRdb re-derived calls from the PCR reads in MiXCR, one entry per CDR3 protein. The sample comprises about 820,000 distinct CDR3 sequences, roughly half of which are singletons, and under 6% rests with the top ten. Sequences were obtained from blood. The clonotype comes from a girl aged 10-17 years with multiple sclerosis. The rearrangement uses TRBV9 and TRBJ1-2; D unclear. CDR3 bases: TGTGCCAGCAGCTCCCGGACCTCTCACTATGGCTACACCTTC. It yields the protein CASSSRTSHYGYTF. Based on the CDR3 plus reference TRBV9 and TRBJ1-2, the full variable domain is DSGVTQTPKHLITATGQRVTLRCSPRSGDLSVYWYQQSLDQGLQFLIQYYNGEERAKGNILERFSAQQFPDLHSELNLSSLELGDSALYFCASSSRTSHYGYTFGSGTRLTVV.